A single sample is the source of the 8 T cell receptor beta chains below, sequenced in a study of T cells in Graves' hyperthyroidism and ophthalmopathy. It was RNA transcripts that yielded the amplified TCR beta CDR3 regions. HTBI primers were used for first-round RT-PCR of the TCR CDR3. A single record per CDR3 protein comes from TCRdb applying MiXCR to the multiplex PCR reads. The sample records 200,000 to 300,000 distinct CDR3 sequences, about 24% being singletons. The specimen was blood. The source of these receptors is a middle-aged woman with Graves' ophthalmopathy.

Ten or more counts support this clonotype. The chain links TRBV28 to TRBJ1-2, with unresolved D. This CDR3 is built from 12 residues. CDR1 is MDHEN, CDR2 SYDVKM, per germline. With 8 bases removed from V and 4 bases from J, the gap between germline ends came to 11 bases. As DNA, the CDR3 is TGTGCCAGCCACGAAGCTGGCTATGGCTACACCTTC. This translates into CASHEAGYGYTF.

With respect to this clonotype: Its ends do not fully match the called genes, so a read error is possible. The chain employs TRBV28 and TRBJ1-5, with TRBD1 matching over 8 bases. The V gene's germline CDR1 is MDHEN and CDR2 SYDVKM. This CDR3 is 14 amino acids long. The CDR3 region is CASSFVRGRQPQPF. In DNA, the CDR3 is TGTGCCAGCAGTTTTGTCAGGGGGCGTCAGCCCCAGCCTTTT. The full variable domain, completed using reference TRBV28 and TRBJ1-5, is DVKVTQSSRYLVKRTGEKVFLECVQDMDHENMFWYRQDPGLGLRLIYFSYDVKMKEKGDIPEGYSVSREKKERFSLILESASTNQTSMYLCASSFVRGRQPQPFGDGTRLSIL.

The rearrangement uses TRBV6-1 and TRBJ1-1; TRBD1 agrees at 10 bases. Germline V gives CDR1 MNHNS, CDR2 SASEGT. The CDR3 length is 15 residues. The V and J ends lost 4 bases and 4 bases, in that order; junction bases with no gene match: 6. The CDR3 reads CASSADRGRVTEAFF. CDR3 DNA: TGTGCCAGCAGTGCAGACAGGGGGCGAGTCACTGAAGCTTTCTTT.

The rearrangement links TRBV11-2 to TRBJ2-2; 11 bases match TRBD2. V trimming: 3 bases; J trimming: 5 bases; junction bases outside the gene matches: 5. Per germline, CDR1 SGHAT and CDR2 FQNNGV. The CDR3 is 16 residues long. Written as DNA, the CDR3 is TGTGCCAGCAGCTTCCATGGACTAGCGGGTACCGGGGAGCTGTTTTTT. It specifies CASSFHGLAGTGELFF. Variable domain in full (rest from reference TRBV11-2 and TRBJ2-2): EAGVAQSPRYKIIEKRQSVAFWCNPISGHATLYWYQQILGQGPKLLIQFQNNGVVDDSQLPKDRFSAERLKGVDSTLKIQPAKLEDSAVYLCASSFHGLAGTGELFFGEGSRLTVL.

This clonotype was counted many times. The chain links TRBV7-9 to TRBJ2-7, with TRBD1 matching 9 bases. J lost 4 bases, V lost 1 base, and 2 bases had no gene match. CDR3 length: 14 residues. The germline gives CDR1 SEHNR, CDR2 FQNEAQ (reference sequence). The CDR3 DNA reads as TGTGCCAGCAGCTTAGACGGGACAGGGTACGAGCAGTACTTC. Translating gives CASSLDGTGYEQYF.

The chain employs TRBV2 and TRBJ1-1; unclear D gene. V was clipped by 4 bases and J by 0 bases, with 9 bases between them. Germline loops: CDR1 SNHLY, CDR2 FYNNEI. CDR3 length: 14 residues. CDR3 sequence: CASSVVHMNTEAFF. The CDR3 bases are TGTGCCAGCAGTGTGGTACACATGAACACTGAAGCTTTCTTT. The variable domain in full, with the rest retrieved from reference TRBV2 and TRBJ1-1, is EPEVTQTPSHQVTQMGQEVILRCVPISNHLYFYWYRQILGQKVEFLVSFYNNEISEKSEIFDDQFSVERPDGSNFTLKIRSTKLEDSAMYFCASSVVHMNTEAFFGQGTRLTVV.

This clonotype showed up many times. The V gene is TRBV30, the J gene TRBJ1-2, with 8 bases aligning to TRBD1. CDR1 and CDR2 from the germline V gene are GTSNPN and SVGIG (reference sequence). Trimming removed 1 base from V and 3 bases from J; junction bases left unmatched: 7. CDR3 size: 15 residues. The CDR3 DNA reads TGTGCCTGGAGTGCACAGGGACAGGCTTACTATGGCTACACCTTC. It is translated as CAWSAQGQAYYGYTF.

This rearrangement joins TRBV4-1 to TRBJ2-7; 8 bases line up with TRBD2. This CDR3 comprises 15 residues. Germline V gene sequence: CDR1 MGHRA, CDR2 YSYEKL. The trim removed 0 bases at V and 2 bases at J, leaving 3 bases unmatched. In DNA, the CDR3 is TGCGCCAGCAGCCAAGAGATAGCGGGGACCTACGAGCAGTACTTC. Protein product: CASSQEIAGTYEQYF.